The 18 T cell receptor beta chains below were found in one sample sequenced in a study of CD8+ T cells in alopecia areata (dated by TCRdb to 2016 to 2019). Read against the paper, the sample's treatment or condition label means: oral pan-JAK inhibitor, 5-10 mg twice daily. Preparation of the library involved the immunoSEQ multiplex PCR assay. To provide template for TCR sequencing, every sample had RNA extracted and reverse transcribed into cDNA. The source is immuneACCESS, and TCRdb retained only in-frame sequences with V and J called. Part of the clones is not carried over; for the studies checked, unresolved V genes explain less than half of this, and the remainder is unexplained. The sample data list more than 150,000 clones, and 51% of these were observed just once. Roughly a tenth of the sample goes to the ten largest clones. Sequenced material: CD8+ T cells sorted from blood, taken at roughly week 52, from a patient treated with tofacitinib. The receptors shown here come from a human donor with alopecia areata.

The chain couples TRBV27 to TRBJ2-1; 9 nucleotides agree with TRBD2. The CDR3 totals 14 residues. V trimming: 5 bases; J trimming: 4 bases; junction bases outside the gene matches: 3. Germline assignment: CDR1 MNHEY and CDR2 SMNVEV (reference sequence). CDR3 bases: TGTGCCAGCAGTCTGCGGGGGGGGTACAATGAGCAGTTCTTC. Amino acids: CASSLRGGYNEQFF.

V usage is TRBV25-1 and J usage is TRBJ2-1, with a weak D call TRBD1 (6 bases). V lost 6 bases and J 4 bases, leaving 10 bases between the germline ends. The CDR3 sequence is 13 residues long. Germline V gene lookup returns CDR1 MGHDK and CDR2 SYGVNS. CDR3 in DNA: TGTGCCAGCAGAAAGACAGGATACAATGAGCAGTTCTTC. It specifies CASRKTGYNEQFF.

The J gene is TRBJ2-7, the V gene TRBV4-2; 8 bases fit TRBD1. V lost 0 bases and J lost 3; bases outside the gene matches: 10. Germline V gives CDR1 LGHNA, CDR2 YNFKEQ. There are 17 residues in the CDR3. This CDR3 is CASSQDPLTGEDYEQYF. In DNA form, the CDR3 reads TGTGCCAGCAGCCAAGATCCCCTGACAGGGGAAGACTACGAGCAGTACTTC.

DNA of the CDR3: TGCAGCGTTGAAGACAGATCCTACGAGCAGTACTTC. As protein: CSVEDRSYEQYF. The chain is built from TRBV29-1 and TRBJ2-7; D gene unclear. Looked up from germline, CDR1 is SQVTM and CDR2 is ANQGSEA. There are 12 residues in the CDR3. The V and J ends lost 0 bases and 1 base respectively, with 4 bases between them.

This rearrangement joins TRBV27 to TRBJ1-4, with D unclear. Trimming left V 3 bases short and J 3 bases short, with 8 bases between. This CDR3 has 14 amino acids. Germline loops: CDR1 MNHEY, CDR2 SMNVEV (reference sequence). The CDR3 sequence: CASSLGSPNEKLFF. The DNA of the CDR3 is TGTGCCAGCAGTTTGGGCAGCCCTAATGAAAAACTGTTTTTT.

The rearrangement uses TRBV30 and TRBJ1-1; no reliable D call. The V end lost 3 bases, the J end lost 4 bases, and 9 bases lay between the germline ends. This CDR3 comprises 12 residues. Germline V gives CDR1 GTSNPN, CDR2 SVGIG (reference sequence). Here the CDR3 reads CAWRGVSTEAFF. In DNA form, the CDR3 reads TGTGCCTGGAGAGGTGTTAGCACTGAAGCTTTCTTT.

CDR3 sequence (DNA): TGCAGCGTGGTAGGGACGTCGGTCGTCGGGGCCAACGTCCTGACTTTC. Residues: CSVVGTSVVGANVLTF. This chain connects TRBV29-1 to TRBJ2-6; D possibly matches TRBD1 or TRBD2 (5 bases each). The V end was cut by 6 bases, the J end by 4 bases, with 19 bases between. CDR3 length equals 16 residues. Germline V gene sequence: CDR1 SQVTM, CDR2 ANQGSEA.

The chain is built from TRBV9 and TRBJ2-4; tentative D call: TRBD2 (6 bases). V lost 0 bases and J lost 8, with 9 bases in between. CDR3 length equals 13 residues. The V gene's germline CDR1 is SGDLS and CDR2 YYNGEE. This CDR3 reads CASSVDGGDIQYF. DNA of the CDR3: TGTGCCAGCAGCGTAGACGGGGGTGACATTCAGTACTTC. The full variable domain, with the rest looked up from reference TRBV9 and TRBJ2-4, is DSGVTQTPKHLITATGQRVTLRCSPRSGDLSVYWYQQSLDQGLQFLIQYYNGEERAKGNILERFSAQQFPDLHSELNLSSLELGDSALYFCASSVDGGDIQYFGAGTRLSVL.

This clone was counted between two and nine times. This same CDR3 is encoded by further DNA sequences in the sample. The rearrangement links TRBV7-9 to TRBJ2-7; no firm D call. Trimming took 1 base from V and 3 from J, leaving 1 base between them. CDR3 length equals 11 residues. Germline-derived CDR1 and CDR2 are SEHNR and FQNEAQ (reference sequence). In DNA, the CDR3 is TGTGCCAGCAGCTTAGACTACGAGCAGTACTTC. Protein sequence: CASSLDYEQYF.

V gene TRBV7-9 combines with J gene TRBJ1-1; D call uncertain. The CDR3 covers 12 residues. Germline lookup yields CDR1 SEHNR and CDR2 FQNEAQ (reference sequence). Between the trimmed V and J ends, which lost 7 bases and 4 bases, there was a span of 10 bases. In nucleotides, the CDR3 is TGTGCCAGCATGCAGGACTCCACTGAAGCTTTCTTT. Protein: CASMQDSTEAFF.

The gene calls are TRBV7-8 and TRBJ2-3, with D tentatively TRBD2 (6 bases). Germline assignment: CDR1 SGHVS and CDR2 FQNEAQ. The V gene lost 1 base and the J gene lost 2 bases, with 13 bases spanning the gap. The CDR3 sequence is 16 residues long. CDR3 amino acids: CASSLGLEGLTDTQYF. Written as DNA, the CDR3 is TGTGCCAGCAGCTTAGGACTAGAGGGCCTCACAGATACGCAGTATTTT.

The CDR3 sequence: CASSQDRTSGGAATQYF. CDR3 coding DNA: TGTGCCAGCAGCCAAGATCGAACTAGCGGGGGGGCGGCGACCCAGTACTTC. V usage is TRBV4-2 and J usage is TRBJ2-5; 13 bases agree with TRBD2. Germline CDR1 LGHNA, CDR2 YNFKEQ. Germline trimming cut 0 bases from V and 7 bases from J; bases unmatched to any gene: 8. This CDR3 contains 17 residues.

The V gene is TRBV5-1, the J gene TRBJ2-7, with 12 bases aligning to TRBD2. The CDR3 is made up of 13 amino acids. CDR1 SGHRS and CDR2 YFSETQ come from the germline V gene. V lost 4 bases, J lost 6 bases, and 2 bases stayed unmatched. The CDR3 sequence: CASSLLAGGEQYF. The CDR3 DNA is TGCGCCAGCAGCCTACTAGCGGGGGGCGAGCAGTACTTC.

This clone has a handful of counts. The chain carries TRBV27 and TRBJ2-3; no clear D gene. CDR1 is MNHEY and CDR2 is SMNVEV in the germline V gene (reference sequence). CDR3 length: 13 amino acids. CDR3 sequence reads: CATSSLRIDTQYF. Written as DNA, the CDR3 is TGTGCGACCAGTAGCCTCCGGATAGATACGCAGTATTTT.

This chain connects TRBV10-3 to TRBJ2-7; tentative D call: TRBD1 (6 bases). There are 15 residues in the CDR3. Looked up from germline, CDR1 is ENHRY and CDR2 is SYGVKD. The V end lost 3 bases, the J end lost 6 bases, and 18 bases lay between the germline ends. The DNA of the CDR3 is TGTGCCATCAGTGATTTTGCCGGGACACCCCTCGAGCAGTACTTC. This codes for CAISDFAGTPLEQYF.

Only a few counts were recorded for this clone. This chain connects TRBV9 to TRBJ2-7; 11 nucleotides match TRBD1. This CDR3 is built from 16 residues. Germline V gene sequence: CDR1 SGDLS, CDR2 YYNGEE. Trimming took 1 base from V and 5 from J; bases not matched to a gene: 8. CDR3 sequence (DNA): TGTGCCAGCAGCGTAAGGACAGGGGGCCCCCTTCACGAGCAGTACTTC. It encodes CASSVRTGGPLHEQYF.

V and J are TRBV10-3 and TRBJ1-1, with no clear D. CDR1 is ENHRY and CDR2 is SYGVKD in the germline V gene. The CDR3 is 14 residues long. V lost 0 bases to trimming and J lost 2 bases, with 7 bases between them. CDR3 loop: CAISESAGNTEAFF. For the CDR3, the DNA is TGTGCCATCAGTGAGTCGGCCGGCAACACTGAAGCTTTCTTT.

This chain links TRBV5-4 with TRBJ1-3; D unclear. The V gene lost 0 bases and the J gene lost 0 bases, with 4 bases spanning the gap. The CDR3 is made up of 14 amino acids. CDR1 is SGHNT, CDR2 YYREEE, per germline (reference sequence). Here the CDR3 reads CASSLDISGNTIYF. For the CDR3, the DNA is TGTGCCAGCAGCTTGGATATCTCTGGAAACACCATATATTTT.